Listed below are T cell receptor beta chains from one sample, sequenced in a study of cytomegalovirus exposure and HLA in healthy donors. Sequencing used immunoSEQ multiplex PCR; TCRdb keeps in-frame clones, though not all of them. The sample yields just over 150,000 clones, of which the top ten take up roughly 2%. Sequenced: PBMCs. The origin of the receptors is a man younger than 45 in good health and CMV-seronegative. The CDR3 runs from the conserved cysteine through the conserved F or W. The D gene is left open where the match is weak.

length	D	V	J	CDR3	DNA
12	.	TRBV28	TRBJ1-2	CASSAQDYGYTF	TGTGCCAGCAGTGCCCAGGACTATGGCTACACCTTC
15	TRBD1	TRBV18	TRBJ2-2	CASSPRGQGVGELFF	TGTGCCAGCTCACCAAGAGGACAGGGTGTCGGGGAGCTGTTTTTT
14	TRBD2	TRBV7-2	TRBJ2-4	CASSPQREGNIQYF	TGTGCCAGCAGCCCCCAGCGGGAGGGAAACATTCAGTACTTC
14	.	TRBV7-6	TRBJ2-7	CASSSPAGEYEQYF	TGTGCCAGCAGCTCTCCCGCCGGAGAGTACGAGCAGTACTTC
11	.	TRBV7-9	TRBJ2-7	CASSLRGGQYF	TGTGCCAGCAGCTTAAGGGGGGGGCAGTACTTC
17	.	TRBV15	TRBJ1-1	CATSRPSPRGTNTEAFF	TGTGCCACCAGCAGACCAAGCCCGAGGGGGACGAACACTGAAGCTTTCTTT
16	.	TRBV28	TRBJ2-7	CASSSTGYGESYEQYF	TGTGCCAGCAGCTCAACAGGGTATGGGGAATCCTACGAGCAGTACTTC
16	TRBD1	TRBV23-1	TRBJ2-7	CASSQSRDRASYEQYF	TGCGCCAGCAGTCAATCTAGGGACAGGGCCTCCTACGAGCAGTACTTC
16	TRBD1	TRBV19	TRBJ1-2	CASSIGDRGPYYGYTF	TGTGCCAGTAGTATAGGAGACAGGGGGCCCTACTATGGCTACACCTTC
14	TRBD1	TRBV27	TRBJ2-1	CASSGDSTYNEQFF	TGTGCCAGCAGTGGGGACAGTACCTACAATGAGCAGTTCTTC
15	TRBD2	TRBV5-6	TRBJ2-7	CASSFPTSGRYEQYF	TGTGCCAGCAGCTTTCCGACTAGCGGGAGATACGAGCAGTACTTC
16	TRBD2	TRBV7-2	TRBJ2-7	CASSQAGTSGFYEQYF	TGTGCCAGCAGCCAAGCCGGGACTAGCGGCTTCTACGAGCAGTACTTC
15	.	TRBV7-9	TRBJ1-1	CASSLRVGANTEAFF	TGTGCCAGCAGCTTACGGGTCGGCGCAAACACTGAAGCTTTCTTT
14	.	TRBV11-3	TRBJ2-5	CASSPRGIQETQYF	TGTGCCAGCAGCCCTAGGGGGATACAAGAGACCCAGTACTTC
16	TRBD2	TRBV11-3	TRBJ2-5	CASSLVSGIIQETQYF	TGTGCCAGCAGCTTAGTTAGCGGGATAATCCAAGAGACCCAGTACTTC
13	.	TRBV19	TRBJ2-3	CASSMSLADTQYF	TGTGCCAGTAGTATGAGCCTGGCAGATACGCAGTATTTT
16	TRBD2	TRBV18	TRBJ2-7	CASSPTGLAVTYEQYF	TGTGCCAGCTCACCTACAGGACTAGCGGTGACCTACGAGCAGTACTTC
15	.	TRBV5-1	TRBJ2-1	CASSLASPTYNEQFF	TGCGCCAGCAGCTTGGCGTCCCCTACGTACAATGAGCAGTTCTTC
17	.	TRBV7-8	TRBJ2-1	CASSLAGARVLYNEQFF	TGTGCCAGCAGCTTAGCGGGAGCGAGAGTCCTTTACAATGAGCAGTTCTTC
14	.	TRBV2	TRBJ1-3	CASSDRGSGNTIYF	TGTGCCAGCAGTGACAGGGGTTCTGGAAACACCATATATTTT
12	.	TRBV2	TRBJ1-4	CASSYTTEKLFF	TGTGCCAGCAGTTACACCACTGAAAAACTGTTTTTT
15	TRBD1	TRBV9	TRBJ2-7	CASSVGGQGAHEQYF	TGTGCCAGCAGCGTAGGAGGACAGGGGGCGCATGAGCAGTACTTC
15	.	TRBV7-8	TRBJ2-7	CASSLGALLGYEQYF	TGTGCCAGCAGCTTAGGGGCCCTACTCGGATACGAGCAGTACTTC
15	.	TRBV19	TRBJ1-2	CASLTPGRAGNGYTF	TGTGCCAGTCTCACTCCAGGCCGGGCAGGGAACGGCTACACCTTC
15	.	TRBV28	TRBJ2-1	CASSFRRIRGDEQFF	TGTGCCAGCAGTTTTCGGCGGATCCGAGGCGATGAGCAGTTCTTC
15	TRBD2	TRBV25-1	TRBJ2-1	CASSAGLAGVNEQFF	TGTGCCAGCAGCGCGGGACTAGCGGGAGTTAATGAGCAGTTCTTC
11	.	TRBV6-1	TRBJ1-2	CASSVREGYTF	TGTGCCAGCAGTGTTCGGGAGGGCTACACCTTC